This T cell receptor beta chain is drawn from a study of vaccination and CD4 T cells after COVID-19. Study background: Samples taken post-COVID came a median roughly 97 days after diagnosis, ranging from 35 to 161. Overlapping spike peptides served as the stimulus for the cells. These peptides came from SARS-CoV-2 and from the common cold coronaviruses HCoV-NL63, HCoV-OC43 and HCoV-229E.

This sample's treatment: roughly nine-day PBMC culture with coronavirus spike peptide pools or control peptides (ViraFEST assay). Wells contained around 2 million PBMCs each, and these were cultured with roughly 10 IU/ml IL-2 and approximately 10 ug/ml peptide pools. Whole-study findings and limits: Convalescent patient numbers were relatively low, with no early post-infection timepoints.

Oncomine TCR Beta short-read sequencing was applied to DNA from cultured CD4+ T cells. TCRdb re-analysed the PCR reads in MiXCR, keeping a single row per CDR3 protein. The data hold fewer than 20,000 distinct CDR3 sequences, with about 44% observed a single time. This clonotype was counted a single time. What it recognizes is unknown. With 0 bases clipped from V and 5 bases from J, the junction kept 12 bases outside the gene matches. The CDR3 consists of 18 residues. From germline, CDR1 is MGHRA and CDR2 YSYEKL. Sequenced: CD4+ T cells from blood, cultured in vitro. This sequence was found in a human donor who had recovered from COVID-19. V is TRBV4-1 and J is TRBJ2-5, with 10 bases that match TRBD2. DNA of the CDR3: TGCGCCAGCAGCCAAGATTCCTTTTCAGCGGGAGGGGCGGAGACCCAGTACTTC. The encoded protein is CASSQDSFSAGGAETQYF.